These 12 T cell receptor beta chains share one sample of origin, sequenced in a study of blood T cell repertoires in COVID-19. Generated by immunoSEQ multiplex PCR, the TCRdb table keeps only in-frame clones and is missing some. The data contain approximately 85,000 clones, 86% of them seen just once; the ten biggest clones take up 20% to 25%. Sequences were obtained from peripheral blood. These receptors originate from a woman older than 75 in a cohort sampled during active or convalescent COVID-19.

The sample holds one count of this clone. The chain recombines TRBV18 with TRBJ2-7; D is ambiguous. Germline CDR1 reads KGHSH; CDR2 reads LQKENI. The CDR3 runs to 14 residues. The ends were cut back, 3 bases at V and 1 base at J, with 10 bases in the middle. Here the CDR3 reads CASSPPSRSYEQYF. The CDR3, as DNA: TGTGCCAGCTCACCCCCTAGTAGGTCCTACGAGCAGTACTTC.

The gene calls are TRBV3-1 (or the pseudogene TRBV3-2) and TRBJ1-6; D call uncertain. Trimming cost V 2 bases and J 9 bases, with 20 bases left between them. Germline CDR1 is LGHDT and CDR2 is YNNKEL (reference sequence). The CDR3 has 17 amino acids. The CDR3 nucleotides are TGTGCCAGCAGCCAACAATCGGGAGGGATGGGATTTTCACCCCTCCACTTT. Residues: CASSQQSGGMGFSPLHF.

This chain links TRBV5-1 with TRBJ1-5, with D unresolved. The CDR3 is 15 amino acids. The V gene lost 4 bases and the J gene lost 4 bases, with 15 bases spanning the gap. The germline CDR1 and CDR2 sequences are SGHRS and YFSETQ. The CDR3 sequence is CASSDGTGENQPQHF. CDR3 DNA sequence: TGCGCCAGCAGCGACGGAACGGGTGAGAATCAGCCCCAGCATTTT.

The rearrangement links TRBV18 to TRBJ1-3; 8 positions match TRBD1. V was clipped by 3 bases and J by 0 bases; unmatched bases: 4. CDR1 is KGHSH, CDR2 LQKENI, per germline. This CDR3 spans 16 amino acids. The CDR3 nucleotides are TGTGCCAGCTCACCTCAGGGGGCCTACTCTGGAAACACCATATATTTT. Its translation is CASSPQGAYSGNTIYF.

This chain joins TRBV19 and TRBJ1-6; 11 bases match TRBD1. V lost 5 bases and J lost 1; bases outside the gene matches: 7. The CDR3 length is 18 residues. Germline V lookup: CDR1 LNHDA, CDR2 SQIVND (reference sequence). The CDR3 region is CASSFRTGGSSYNSPLHF. The CDR3 region has the DNA TGTGCCAGTAGTTTCCGGACAGGGGGCTCTTCCTATAATTCACCCCTCCACTTT. Looking up the rest from reference TRBV19 and TRBJ1-6 gives the full variable domain: DGGITQSPKYLFRKEGQNVTLSCEQNLNHDAMYWYRQDPGQGLRLIYYSQIVNDFQKGDIAEGYSVSREKKESFPLTVTSAQKNPTAFYLCASSFRTGGSSYNSPLHFGNGTRLTVT.

The chain is built from TRBV7-3 and TRBJ2-3; the D gene is possibly TRBD1 (7 bases). The length of the CDR3 is 14 residues. The germline V gene has CDR1 SGHTA and CDR2 FQGTGA. Trimming pared 1 base from V and 10 bases from J, leaving 15 bases between. The CDR3 DNA reads TGTGCCAGCAGCTTAAGGGGGGACAGTAATTCGCAGTATTTT. Amino acids: CASSLRGDSNSQYF.

In this sample, this clone turned up once. The rearrangement links TRBV11-3 to TRBJ2-2, with TRBD1 matching over 7 bases. Germline lookup yields CDR1 SGHNT and CDR2 YENEEA. V gave up 4 bases and J gave up 2 bases; unmatched junction bases: 4. CDR3 size: 15 residues. CDR3 DNA: TGTGCCAGCAGCTCGGGACAGCTTAACACCGGGGAGCTGTTTTTT. Translation gives CASSSGQLNTGELFF.

The rearrangement uses TRBV11-3 and TRBJ2-5, with D tentatively TRBD1 (6 bases). Between the trimmed V and J ends, which lost 5 bases and 2 bases, there was a span of 9 bases. CDR1 is SGHNT and CDR2 is YENEEA in the germline V gene. CDR3 length: 13 residues. The CDR3 DNA follows: TGTGCCAGCAGCGCAGGGACACAAGAGACCCAGTACTTC. It specifies CASSAGTQETQYF.

The V gene is TRBV5-1, the J gene TRBJ1-1; maybe TRBD1 (6 bases). With 6 bases removed from V and 3 bases from J, the gap between germline ends came to 15 bases. Germline V lookup: CDR1 SGHRS, CDR2 YFSETQ. The CDR3 loop spans 14 amino acids. CDR3 amino acids: CASMVQGWHTEAFF. The CDR3 nucleotides are TGCGCCAGCATGGTACAGGGTTGGCACACTGAAGCTTTCTTT.

This chain links TRBV5-1 with TRBJ2-1; D may be TRBD1 (6 bases). The ends were cut back, 2 bases at V and 7 bases at J, with 16 bases in the middle. The CDR3 has 15 residues. Germline V gene lookup returns CDR1 SGHRS and CDR2 YFSETQ. DNA for the CDR3: TGCGCCAGCAGCTTCCGGGACACGGCCCGGAATGAGCAGTTCTTC. Translation gives CASSFRDTARNEQFF. Supplemented by reference TRBV5-1 and TRBJ2-1, the full variable domain reads KAGVTQTPRYLIKTRGQQVTLSCSPISGHRSVSWYQQTPGQGLQFLFEYFSETQRNKGNFPGRFSGRQFSNSRSEMNVSTLELGDSALYLCASSFRDTARNEQFFGPGTRLTVL.

The CDR3 DNA reads TGTGCCAGCAGTGCAACTAGCTCGGCTAGGAACACCGGGGAGCTGTTTTTT. This encodes CASSATSSARNTGELFF. This chain connects TRBV6-4 to TRBJ2-2; D is perhaps TRBD2 (6 bases). Germline assignment: CDR1 MRHNA and CDR2 SNTAGT. This CDR3 contains 17 residues. Trimming pared 4 bases from V and 1 base from J, leaving 16 bases between.

This clone was picked up one time. CDR3 region: CASSLWGQGNYGYTF. CDR3 nucleotide sequence: TGCGCCAGCAGCTTGTGGGGACAGGGGAACTATGGCTACACCTTC. The chain carries TRBV5-1 and TRBJ1-2; TRBD1 agrees at 10 bases. Germline CDR1 is SGHRS and CDR2 is YFSETQ. The CDR3 is 15 residues long. The V and J ends lost 1 base and 2 bases, in that order; junction bases with no gene match: 2.